Listed here is a single T cell receptor beta chain. Its cognate antigen is unknown. Trimming removed 6 bases from V and 2 bases from J, with 22 bases in between. CDR1 is SQVTM and CDR2 is ANQGSEA in the germline V gene. CDR3 size: 16 residues. The PCR made use of 60 Vbeta and 13 Jbeta primers. Sequencing was performed with immunoSEQ multiplex PCR; in TCRdb, only in-frame clones are kept and a portion is missing. The table lists 50,000 to 80,000 clones. This entry belongs to a study of cytomegalovirus exposure and HLA in healthy donors. Regarding the study as a whole: Previously analyzed data showed that most TCR beta V segments were productive at a frequency of about 90% or about 30%.

This chain connects TRBV29-1 to TRBJ1-2, with D possibly matching TRBD1 (5 bases). This TCR was recovered from a woman aged 18-29 years in good health and CMV-seronegative. Sequencing used PBMCs. The CDR3 DNA is TGCAGCGTCCCACTGGAGGGGATTGGGGCCAACTATGGCTACACCTTC. It encodes CSVPLEGIGANYGYTF.